The 26 T cell receptor beta chains reported below all come from one sample, sequenced in a study of blood T cell repertoires in COVID-19. Libraries were prepared by immunoSEQ multiplex PCR; TCRdb keeps only in-frame clonotypes and omits some of them. This repertoire shows some 200,000 clones, around four fifths found once; its top ten account for around a tenth. Specimen: PBMCs or T cells enriched from blood (not recorded which). Every receptor here comes from a man between 40 and 49 years old who had recovered from COVID-19.

To note about this clone: The sample has other DNA sequences that encode this CDR3 too. V usage is TRBV29-1 and J usage is TRBJ2-1; 7 bases agree with TRBD2. CDR3 length: 14 amino acids. V dropped 6 bases and J dropped 0; count of bases not matched to a gene: 5. In germline, CDR1 is SQVTM, CDR2 ANQGSEA. CDR3 in amino acids: CSVGRGSSYNEQFF. CDR3 in DNA: TGCAGCGTGGGTCGCGGGAGCTCCTACAATGAGCAGTTCTTC.

The gene calls are TRBV11-3 and TRBJ2-1, with 11 positions matching TRBD1. The CDR3 covers 16 residues. Unmatched junction bases numbered 5, after V lost 5 bases and J lost 2 bases. CDR1 is SGHNT, CDR2 YENEEA, per germline. As DNA, the CDR3 is TGTGCCAGCAGCCCGCAGGACAGGGGGCCCTACAATGAGCAGTTCTTC. It yields the protein CASSPQDRGPYNEQFF.

This clone was recorded only once. This sequence joins TRBV3-1 (or the pseudogene TRBV3-2) and TRBJ1-6; D is possibly TRBD1 (5 bases). Trimming shortened V by 1 base and J by 6 bases, and 7 bases separated the two germline ends. The CDR3 covers 14 residues. CDR1 and CDR2 from the germline V gene are LGHDT and YNNKEL (reference sequence). This chain's CDR3 is CASSQVQVNSPLHF. As DNA, the CDR3 is TGTGCCAGCAGCCAAGTACAGGTTAATTCACCCCTCCACTTT.

The chain couples TRBV28 to TRBJ1-5; D gene uncertain. Germline V gives CDR1 MDHEN, CDR2 SYDVKM. The CDR3 sequence is 13 residues long. Trimming shortened V by 3 bases and J by 5 bases, and 8 bases separated the two germline ends. CDR3 bases: TGTGCCAGCAGTTTTGGCAGTCATCAGCCCCAGCATTTT. It is translated as CASSFGSHQPQHF.

V gene TRBV19 combines with J gene TRBJ2-1; tentative D call: TRBD2 (6 bases). The V end was cut by 4 bases, the J end by 9 bases, with 13 bases between. CDR1 and CDR2 (germline): LNHDA, SQIVND (reference sequence). The CDR3 contains 13 residues. The CDR3 DNA is TGTGCCAGTAGTAAGGGCGGGATAGGTGAGCAGTTCTTC. Its protein product is CASSKGGIGEQFF. Drawing the rest from reference TRBV19 and TRBJ2-1, the complete variable domain is DGGITQSPKYLFRKEGQNVTLSCEQNLNHDAMYWYRQDPGQGLRLIYYSQIVNDFQKGDIAEGYSVSREKKESFPLTVTSAQKNPTAFYLCASSKGGIGEQFFGPGTRLTVL.

The chain carries TRBV5-1 and TRBJ2-4, with D possibly being TRBD1 (5 bases). The CDR3 totals 19 residues. Germline lookup yields CDR1 SGHRS and CDR2 YFSETQ. The V end lost 2 bases, the J end lost 0 bases, and 21 bases lay between the germline ends. CDR3 DNA: TGCGCCAGCAGCTTCCCTACAGGAATGTCTCCTCTAGCCAAAAACATTCAGTACTTC. It yields the protein CASSFPTGMSPLAKNIQYF.

The gene calls are TRBV11-1 and TRBJ2-3; 8 bases align to TRBD2. V shed 5 bases, J shed 7 bases, and the junction held 5 bases outside the gene matches. Per germline, CDR1 SGHAT and CDR2 FQDESV (reference sequence). The CDR3 loop spans 13 amino acids. CDR3 sequence reads: CASSAGGTNTQYF. In DNA form, the CDR3 reads TGTGCCAGCAGCGCGGGGGGCACGAATACGCAGTATTTT.

Note on this clone: This sample includes further DNA sequences coding for the same CDR3. The chain recombines TRBV30 with TRBJ2-1; TRBD2 agrees at 8 bases. The CDR3 has 13 residues. Germline CDR1 and CDR2: GTSNPN and SVGIG (reference sequence). The V and J ends lost 0 bases and 7 bases, in that order; junction bases with no gene match: 2. CDR3 region: CAWSVASGNEQFF. CDR3 DNA: TGTGCCTGGAGTGTAGCTAGCGGGAATGAGCAGTTCTTC.

The V gene is TRBV29-1, the J gene TRBJ1-1; 7 bases line up with TRBD1. V lost 6 bases, J lost 4 bases, and 11 bases stayed unmatched. From germline, CDR1 is SQVTM and CDR2 ANQGSEA. This CDR3 has 14 amino acids. This CDR3 reads CSVLLQGPGTEAFF. CDR3 in DNA: TGCAGCGTGCTACTACAGGGGCCCGGCACTGAAGCTTTCTTT.

This clone was detected ten times or more. The chain joins TRBV11-2 to TRBJ2-1; 8 bases match TRBD1. V dropped 2 bases and J dropped 6; count of bases not matched to a gene: 6. Germline assignment: CDR1 SGHAT and CDR2 FQNNGV. The CDR3 runs 15 residues. Written as DNA, the CDR3 is TGTGCCAGCAGCTTAACTCCGGGACAGGTCAATGAGCAGTTCTTC. Translated: CASSLTPGQVNEQFF.

In its sample, this clone was seen once. The chain joins TRBV5-1 to TRBJ2-1; 7 positions agree with TRBD2. Germline V gene data show CDR1 as SGHRS and CDR2 as YFSETQ. V was pared by 2 bases and J by 4 bases, with 12 bases of the junction left unmatched. The CDR3 is made up of 17 amino acids. The CDR3 region has the DNA TGCGCCAGCAGCTTTAGTACAAGACTAGCTGATTACAATGAGCAGTTCTTC. Translated: CASSFSTRLADYNEQFF. Filled out from reference TRBV5-1 and TRBJ2-1, the complete variable domain reads KAGVTQTPRYLIKTRGQQVTLSCSPISGHRSVSWYQQTPGQGLQFLFEYFSETQRNKGNFPGRFSGRQFSNSRSEMNVSTLELGDSALYLCASSFSTRLADYNEQFFGPGTRLTVL.

V is TRBV6-5 and J is TRBJ1-3; D is undetermined. Trimming stripped 0 bases from V and 0 bases from J, with 6 bases between. Looked up from germline, CDR1 is MNHEY and CDR2 is SVGAGI. The CDR3 length is 15 residues. The CDR3, as DNA: TGTGCCAGCAGTTACTCTCCTTACTCTGGAAACACCATATATTTT. Translated, it gives CASSYSPYSGNTIYF.

The chain uses TRBV15 and TRBJ1-1, with TRBD1 matching over 7 bases. This CDR3 has 15 residues. The V gene end was trimmed by 0 bases and the J gene end by 7 bases; junction bases not matched to a gene: 8. Germline-derived CDR1 and CDR2 are LNHNV and YYDKDF (reference sequence). In nucleotides, the CDR3 is TGTGCCACCAGCAGAGATATAGGGGGCCAAGGTGAAGCTTTCTTT. Protein: CATSRDIGGQGEAFF.

J is TRBJ2-5 and V is TRBV9; 7 nucleotides align to TRBD1. Germline trimming cut 1 base from V and 4 bases from J; bases unmatched to any gene: 4. CDR3 length: 14 amino acids. CDR1 and CDR2 (germline): SGDLS, YYNGEE. The CDR3 sequence: CASSVRGRGETQYF. For the CDR3, the DNA is TGTGCCAGCAGCGTAAGGGGGCGAGGAGAGACCCAGTACTTC.

CDR3 residues: CASSFDRGIYNEQFF. In nucleotides, the CDR3 is TGTGCCAGCAGCTTCGACAGGGGGATTTACAATGAGCAGTTCTTC. The J gene is TRBJ2-1, the V gene TRBV7-2; TRBD1 matches 9 bases. Germline lookup yields CDR1 SGHTA and CDR2 FQGNSA. The V gene end was trimmed by 3 bases and the J gene end by 4 bases; junction bases not matched to a gene: 4. The CDR3 has 15 amino acids.

V is TRBV19 and J is TRBJ2-1, with TRBD1 matching over 11 bases. CDR1 is LNHDA and CDR2 is SQIVND in the germline V gene (reference sequence). The CDR3 totals 15 residues. Trimming at V came to 4 bases and at J to 8 bases, leaving 7 bases not matched to a gene. In DNA, the CDR3 is TGTGCCAGTAGTAGAGGGCCGGGACAGGGGGATGAGCAGTTCTTC. This encodes CASSRGPGQGDEQFF.

The rearrangement links TRBV7-8 to TRBJ2-7; 8 bases align to TRBD2. The CDR3 spans 14 residues. The germline V gene has CDR1 SGHVS and CDR2 FQNEAQ. The trim removed 4 bases at V and 4 bases at J, leaving 6 bases unmatched. CDR3 residues: CASSSHGGGYEQYF. The CDR3 nucleotides are TGTGCCAGCAGCTCGCACGGGGGGGGGTACGAGCAGTACTTC.

The chain combines TRBV27 with TRBJ2-7; D not certain. V lost 0 bases and J 6 bases, leaving 9 bases between the germline ends. CDR1 and CDR2 from the germline V gene are MNHEY and SMNVEV (reference sequence). This CDR3 region has 13 residues. The DNA of the CDR3 is TGTGCCAGCAGTTTATCGGCATCAGGCGAGCAGTACTTC. Its translation is CASSLSASGEQYF.

This sequence joins TRBV3-1 (or the pseudogene TRBV3-2) and TRBJ1-5; 9 bases are shared with TRBD1. Germline V gene sequence: CDR1 LGHDT, CDR2 YNNKEL (reference sequence). The J segment lost 7 bases and the V segment lost 1 base, leaving 8 bases of the junction unmatched. The CDR3 contains 16 residues. CDR3 DNA: TGTGCCAGCAGCCAAGGTAGGGGACAGGGTGTGCAGCCCCAGCATTTT. Encoded protein: CASSQGRGQGVQPQHF.

The V call is TRBV7-9, the J call TRBJ1-2, with a possible D match to TRBD1 (6 bases). Trimming stripped 0 bases from V and 5 bases from J, with 13 bases between. Germline values: CDR1 SEHNR, CDR2 FQNEAQ (reference sequence). CDR3 length equals 15 residues. The CDR3 nucleotides are TGTGCCAGCAGCTTAGCAGACAGGCCAGGGTATGGCTACACCTTC. Translated, it gives CASSLADRPGYGYTF. Using reference TRBV7-9 and TRBJ1-2 for the parts outside the CDR3, the full variable domain is DTGVSQNPRHKITKRGQNVTFRCDPISEHNRLYWYRQTLGQGPEFLTYFQNEAQLEKSRLLSDRFSAERPKGSFSTLEIQRTEQGDSAMYLCASSLADRPGYGYTFGSGTRLTVV.

This rearrangement joins TRBV27 to TRBJ1-5; D may be TRBD1 (5 bases). This CDR3 region has 14 residues. Deletions cut 5 bases from V and 5 bases from J, with 13 bases between. Germline loops: CDR1 MNHEY, CDR2 SMNVEV (reference sequence). The CDR3 is CASSRGLRDQPQHF. CDR3 in DNA: TGTGCCAGCAGTAGGGGCCTTAGGGATCAGCCCCAGCATTTT.

The rearrangement joins TRBV19 to TRBJ1-2; D is unclear. V lost 2 bases and J lost 5, with 6 bases in between. The V gene's germline CDR1 is LNHDA and CDR2 SQIVND (reference sequence). The CDR3 is 12 amino acids. The CDR3 bases are TGTGCCAGTAGTATACCCGGGTATGGCTACACCTTC. It codes for CASSIPGYGYTF.

This chain connects TRBV3-1 (or the pseudogene TRBV3-2) to TRBJ2-3; the match to TRBD1 covers 8 bases. Germline CDR1 is LGHDT and CDR2 is YNNKEL (reference sequence). This CDR3 comprises 16 residues. The V and J ends lost 3 bases and 1 base, in that order; junction bases with no gene match: 6. The CDR3 sequence is CASSQGARGRTDTQYF. CDR3 nucleotides: TGTGCCAGCAGCCAGGGGGCCAGGGGGCGCACAGATACGCAGTATTTT.

The genes are TRBV9 and TRBJ2-3, with D possibly being TRBD1 (6 bases). This CDR3 has 17 residues. V shed 0 bases and J shed 0 bases, with 14 bases lying between them. Germline V lookup: CDR1 SGDLS, CDR2 YYNGEE. The CDR3 region is CASSVATWTASTDTQYF. CDR3 sequence (DNA): TGTGCCAGCAGCGTAGCTACTTGGACAGCTAGCACAGATACGCAGTATTTT.

This chain uses TRBV5-1 with TRBJ2-7; perhaps TRBD2 as D (5 bases). The germline V gene has CDR1 SGHRS and CDR2 YFSETQ. CDR3 length: 13 residues. V lost 4 bases to trimming and J lost 13 bases, with 21 bases between them. CDR3 in DNA: TGCGCCAGCAGCACGGACGGGGTCTGGGGAGCCTACTTC. This gives the protein CASSTDGVWGAYF.

The V gene is TRBV11-2, the J gene TRBJ1-5; possible D gene TRBD1, 6 bases. This CDR3 region has 15 residues. Germline V gene lookup returns CDR1 SGHAT and CDR2 FQNNGV. Deletions cut 5 bases from V and 4 bases from J, with 15 bases between. DNA of the CDR3: TGTGCCAGCAGCCCCCGGGGGGGCGGGAATCAGCCCCAGCATTTT. Translated: CASSPRGGGNQPQHF.